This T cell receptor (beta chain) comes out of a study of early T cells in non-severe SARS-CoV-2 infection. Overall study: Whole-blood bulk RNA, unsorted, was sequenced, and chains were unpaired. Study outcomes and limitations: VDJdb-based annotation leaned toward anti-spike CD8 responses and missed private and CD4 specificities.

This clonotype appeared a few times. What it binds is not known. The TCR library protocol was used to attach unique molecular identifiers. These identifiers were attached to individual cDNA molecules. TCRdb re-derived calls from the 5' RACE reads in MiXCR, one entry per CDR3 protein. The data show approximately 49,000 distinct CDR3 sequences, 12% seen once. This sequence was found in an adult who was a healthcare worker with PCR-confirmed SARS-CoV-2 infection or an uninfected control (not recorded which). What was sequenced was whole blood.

The DNA of the CDR3 is TGTGCCAGCAGCGTCGTAGCGGGGCCTTACAATGAGCAGTTCTTC. It specifies CASSVVAGPYNEQFF. The V and J genes are TRBV9 and TRBJ2-1; 8 bases line up with TRBD2. Unmatched junction bases numbered 5, after V lost 2 bases and J lost 4 bases. The length of the CDR3 is 15 residues. The germline V gene encodes CDR1 SGDLS and CDR2 YYNGEE.